This T cell receptor (beta chain) was sequenced during a study of brain T cells in children with intractable seizures. There are 13 residues in the CDR3. CDR1 MDHEN and CDR2 SYDVKM come from the germline V gene. Trimming left V 7 bases short and J 3 bases short, with 11 bases between. Sequencing was limited to surgery cases with top T cell transcript signatures in brain tissue. At least one anti-epileptic drug was given before surgery. The assay was immunoSEQ multiplex PCR, and TCRdb's table has in-frame clones only and misses some. The sample consists of around 80,000 clones, around nine tenths of them appearing once.

This receptor was taken from a girl aged 2-10 years with Rasmussen encephalitis and intractable seizures. Source: peripheral blood, taken at surgery. The rearrangement joins TRBV28 to TRBJ2-3; perhaps TRBD1 as D (5 bases). The CDR3 protein is CASTTDPTDTQYF. The CDR3 DNA follows: TGTGCCAGCACGACAGACCCTACAGATACGCAGTATTTT. Full variable domain (outside the CDR3, taken from reference TRBV28 and TRBJ2-3): DVKVTQSSRYLVKRTGEKVFLECVQDMDHENMFWYRQDPGLGLRLIYFSYDVKMKEKGDIPEGYSVSREKKERFSLILESASTNQTSMYLCASTTDPTDTQYFGPGTRLTVL.